A selection of T cell receptor beta chains follows, all from one sample in a study of shared clonotypes between healthy human individuals. TCRdb's copy holds only in-frame clones and misses some; the assay was immunoSEQ multiplex PCR. The top ten clones hold about 12% of a sample with around 510,000 clones, 70% to 80% of them seen once. What was sequenced was PBMCs. The source of these receptors is a woman aged 40 to 50 in good health. Some clones in this sample may be carry-over from other donors' samples. CDR3s include the opening cysteine and the closing phenylalanine or tryptophan. A D gene is named only where the DNA matches it firmly. The size field is filled for only some rows; it gives once, few, many or a size class.

>TRBV11-3|few|TRBJ1-1|TRBD1
TGTGCCAGCAGCCCGGCCGGGACAGCCACTGAAGCTTTCTTT
CASSPAGTATEAFF
>TRBV6-5|few|TRBJ1-2|.
TGTGCCAGCAGACAGGCGGGCTATGGCTACACCTTC
CASRQAGYGYTF
>TRBV18|.|TRBJ2-7|.
TGTGCCAGCTCACCACCGGGGACTTACGAGCAGTACTTC
CASSPPGTYEQYF
>TRBV7-2|once|TRBJ1-1|.
TGTGCCAGCAGCTTAGCGCGGGGCACTGAAGCTTTCTTT
CASSLARGTEAFF
>TRBV5-4|.|TRBJ2-7|TRBD1
TGTGCCAGCAGCAATCCCACAGGGGGCCCGGGAGAGCAGTACTTC
CASSNPTGGPGEQYF
>TRBV19|.|TRBJ2-5|.
TGTGCCAGTAGTATCGGCCCCGCGAGGGGAGAGACCCAGTACTTC
CASSIGPARGETQYF
>TRBV7-2|few|TRBJ2-3|.
TGTGCCAGCAGCCTCGATTGGGATACGCAGTATTTT
CASSLDWDTQYF
>TRBV27|.|TRBJ2-2|.
TGTGCCAGCAGCCCGACTTTCTCCGGGGAGCTGTTTTTT
CASSPTFSGELFF
>TRBV4-1|.|TRBJ2-6|TRBD2
TGCGCCAGCAGCCAAGAGGCCCAGCGGGGGAGGGTTGGGGCCAACGTCCTGACTTTC
CASSQEAQRGRVGANVLTF
>TRBV7-9|.|TRBJ1-1|.
TGTGCCAGCAGCCAAGGACAGAGTGAAGCTTTCTTT
CASSQGQSEAFF
>TRBV28|.|TRBJ1-1|.
TGTGCCAGCAGTTTATCAGCAGGGGCTGGTGAAGCTTTCTTT
CASSLSAGAGEAFF